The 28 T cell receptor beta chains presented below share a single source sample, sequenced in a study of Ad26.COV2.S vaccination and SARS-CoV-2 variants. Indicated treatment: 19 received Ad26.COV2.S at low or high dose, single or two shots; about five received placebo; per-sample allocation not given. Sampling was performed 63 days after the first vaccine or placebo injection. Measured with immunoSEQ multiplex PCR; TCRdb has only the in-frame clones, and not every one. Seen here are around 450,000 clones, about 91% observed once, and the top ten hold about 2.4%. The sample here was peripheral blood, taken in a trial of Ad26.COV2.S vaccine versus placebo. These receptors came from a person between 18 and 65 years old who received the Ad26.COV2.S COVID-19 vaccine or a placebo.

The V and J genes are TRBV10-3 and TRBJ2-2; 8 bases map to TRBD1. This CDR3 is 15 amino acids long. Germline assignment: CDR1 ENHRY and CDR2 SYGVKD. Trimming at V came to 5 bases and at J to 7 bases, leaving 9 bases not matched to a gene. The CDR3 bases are TGTGCCATCAGTAAGCAGGGGGCGAGTGGCGGGGAGCTGTTTTTT. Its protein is CAISKQGASGGELFF.

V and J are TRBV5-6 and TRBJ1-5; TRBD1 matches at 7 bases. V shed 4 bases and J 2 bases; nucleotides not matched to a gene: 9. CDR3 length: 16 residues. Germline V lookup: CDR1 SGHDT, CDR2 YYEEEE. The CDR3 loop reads CASSHFDRAGNQPQHF. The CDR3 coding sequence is TGTGCCAGCAGCCACTTCGACAGGGCGGGCAATCAGCCCCAGCATTTT.

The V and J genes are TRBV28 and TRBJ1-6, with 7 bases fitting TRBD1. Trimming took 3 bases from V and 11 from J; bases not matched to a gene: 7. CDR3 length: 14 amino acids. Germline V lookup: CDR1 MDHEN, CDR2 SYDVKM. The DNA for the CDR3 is TGTGCCAGCAGTTTTCCGGGACAGCTAACACCCCTCCACTTT. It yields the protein CASSFPGQLTPLHF.

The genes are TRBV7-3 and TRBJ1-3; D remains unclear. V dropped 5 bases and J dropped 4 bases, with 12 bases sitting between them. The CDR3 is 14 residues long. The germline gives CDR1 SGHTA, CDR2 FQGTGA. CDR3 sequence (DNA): TGTGCCAGCAGCCGTTCAGGCACCGGAAACACCATATATTTT. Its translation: CASSRSGTGNTIYF.

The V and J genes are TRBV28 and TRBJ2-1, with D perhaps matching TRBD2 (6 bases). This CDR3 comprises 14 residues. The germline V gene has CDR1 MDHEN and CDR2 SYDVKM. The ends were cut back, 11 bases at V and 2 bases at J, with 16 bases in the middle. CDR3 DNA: TGTGCCGTTCGTGGGGGAGGTGCCTACAATGAGCAGTTCTTC. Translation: CAVRGGGAYNEQFF. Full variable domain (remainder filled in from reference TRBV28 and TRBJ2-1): DVKVTQSSRYLVKRTGEKVFLECVQDMDHENMFWYRQDPGLGLRLIYFSYDVKMKEKGDIPEGYSVSREKKERFSLILESASTNQTSMYLCAVRGGGAYNEQFFGPGTRLTVL.

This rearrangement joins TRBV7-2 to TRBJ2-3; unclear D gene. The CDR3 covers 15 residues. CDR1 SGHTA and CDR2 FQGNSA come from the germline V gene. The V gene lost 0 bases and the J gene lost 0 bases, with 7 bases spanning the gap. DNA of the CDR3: TGTGCCAGCAGCTTAGCGGGAATGAGCACAGATACGCAGTATTTT. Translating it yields CASSLAGMSTDTQYF. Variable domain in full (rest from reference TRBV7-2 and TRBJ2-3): GAGVSQSPSNKVTEKGKDVELRCDPISGHTALYWYRQSLGQGLEFLIYFQGNSAPDKSGLPSDRFSAERTGGSVSTLTIQRTQQEDSAVYLCASSLAGMSTDTQYFGPGTRLTVL.

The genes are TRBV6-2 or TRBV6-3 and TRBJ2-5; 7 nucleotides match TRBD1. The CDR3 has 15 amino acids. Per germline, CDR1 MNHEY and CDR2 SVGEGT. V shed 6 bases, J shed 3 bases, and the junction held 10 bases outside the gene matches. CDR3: CASSNLEQGKETQYF. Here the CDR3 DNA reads TGTGCCAGCAGCAACCTGGAACAGGGGAAAGAGACCCAGTACTTC.

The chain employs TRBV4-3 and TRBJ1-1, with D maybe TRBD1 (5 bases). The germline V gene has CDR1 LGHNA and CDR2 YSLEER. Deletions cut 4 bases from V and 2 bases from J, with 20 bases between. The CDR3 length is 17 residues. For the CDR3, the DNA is TGCGCCAGCAGCCCCCGAACCTTCAGACAGCCAAACACTGAAGCTTTCTTT. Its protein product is CASSPRTFRQPNTEAFF.

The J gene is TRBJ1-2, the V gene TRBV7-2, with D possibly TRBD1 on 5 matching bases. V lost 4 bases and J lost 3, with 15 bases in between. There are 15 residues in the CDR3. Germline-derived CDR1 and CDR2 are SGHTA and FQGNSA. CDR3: CASSSYMGTDYGYTF. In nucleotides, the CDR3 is TGTGCCAGCAGCTCCTATATGGGGACGGACTATGGCTACACCTTC.

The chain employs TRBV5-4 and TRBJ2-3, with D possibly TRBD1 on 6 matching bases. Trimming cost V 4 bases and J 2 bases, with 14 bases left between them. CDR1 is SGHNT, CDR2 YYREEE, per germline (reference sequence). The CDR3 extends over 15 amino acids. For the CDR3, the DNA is TGTGCCAGCAGCCTGGACAGTTCCAACACAGATACGCAGTATTTT. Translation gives CASSLDSSNTDTQYF.

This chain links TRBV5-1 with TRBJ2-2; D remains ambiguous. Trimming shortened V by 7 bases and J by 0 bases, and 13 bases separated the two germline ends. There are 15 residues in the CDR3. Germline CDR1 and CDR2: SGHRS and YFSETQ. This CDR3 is CASGFVGANTGELFF. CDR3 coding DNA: TGCGCCAGCGGATTCGTGGGTGCGAACACCGGGGAGCTGTTTTTT.

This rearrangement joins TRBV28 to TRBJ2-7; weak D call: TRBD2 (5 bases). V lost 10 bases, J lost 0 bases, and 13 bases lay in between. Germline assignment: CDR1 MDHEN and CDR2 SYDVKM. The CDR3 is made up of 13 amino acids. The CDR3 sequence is CATRTVSSYEQYF. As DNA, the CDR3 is TGTGCCACTCGGACTGTAAGCTCCTACGAGCAGTACTTC.

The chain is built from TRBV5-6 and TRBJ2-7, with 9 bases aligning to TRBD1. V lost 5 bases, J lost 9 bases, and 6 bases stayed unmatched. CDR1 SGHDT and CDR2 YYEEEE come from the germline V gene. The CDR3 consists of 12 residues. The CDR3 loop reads CASSRQGDGQYV. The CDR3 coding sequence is TGTGCCAGCAGTCGACAGGGGGACGGGCAGTACGTC.

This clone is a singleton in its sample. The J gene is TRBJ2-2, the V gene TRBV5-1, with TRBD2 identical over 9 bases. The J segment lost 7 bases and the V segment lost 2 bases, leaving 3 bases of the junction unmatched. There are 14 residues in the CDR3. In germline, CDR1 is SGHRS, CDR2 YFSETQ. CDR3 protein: CASSLAGGIGELFF. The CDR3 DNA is TGCGCCAGCAGCTTAGCGGGAGGTATCGGGGAGCTGTTTTTT.

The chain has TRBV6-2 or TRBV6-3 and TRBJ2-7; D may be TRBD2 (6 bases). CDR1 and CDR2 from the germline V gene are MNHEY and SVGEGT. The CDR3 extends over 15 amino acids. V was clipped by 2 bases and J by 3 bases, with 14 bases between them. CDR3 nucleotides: TGTGCCAGCAGTTACGCGGAAGGGAGGTTCTACGAGCAGTACGTC. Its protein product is CASSYAEGRFYEQYV.

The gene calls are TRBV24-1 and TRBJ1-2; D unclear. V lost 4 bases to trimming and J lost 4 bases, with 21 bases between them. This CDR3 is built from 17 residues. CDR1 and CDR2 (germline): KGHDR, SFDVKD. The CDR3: CATSDHPGDTGGYGYTF. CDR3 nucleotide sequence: TGTGCCACCAGTGACCACCCCGGGGATACCGGAGGCTATGGCTACACCTTC.

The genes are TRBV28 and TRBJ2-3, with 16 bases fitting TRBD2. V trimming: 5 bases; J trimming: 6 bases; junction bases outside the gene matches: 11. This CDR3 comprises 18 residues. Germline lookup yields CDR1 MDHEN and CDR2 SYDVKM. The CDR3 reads CASSLSGTSGGASDTQYF. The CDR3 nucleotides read TGTGCCAGCAGTCTGTCCGGGACTAGCGGGGGGGCCTCTGATACGCAGTATTTT.

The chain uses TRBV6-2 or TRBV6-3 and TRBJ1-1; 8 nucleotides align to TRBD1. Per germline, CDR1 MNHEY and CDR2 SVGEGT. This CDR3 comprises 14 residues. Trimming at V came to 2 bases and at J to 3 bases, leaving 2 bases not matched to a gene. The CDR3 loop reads CASSYVTGDTEAFF. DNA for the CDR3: TGTGCCAGCAGTTACGTGACAGGGGACACTGAAGCTTTCTTT.

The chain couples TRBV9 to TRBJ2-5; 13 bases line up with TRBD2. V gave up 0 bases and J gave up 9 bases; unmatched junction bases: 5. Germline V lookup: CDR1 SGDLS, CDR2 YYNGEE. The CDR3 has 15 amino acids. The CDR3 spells CASSVDGTSGIAQYF. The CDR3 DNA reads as TGTGCCAGCAGCGTAGACGGGACTAGCGGGATCGCCCAGTACTTC.

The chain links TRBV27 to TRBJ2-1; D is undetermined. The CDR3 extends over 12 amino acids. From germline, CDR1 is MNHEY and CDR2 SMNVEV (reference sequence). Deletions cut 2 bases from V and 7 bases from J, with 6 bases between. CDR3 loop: CASSLLGNEQFF. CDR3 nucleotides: TGTGCCAGCAGTTTACTCGGGAATGAGCAGTTCTTC.

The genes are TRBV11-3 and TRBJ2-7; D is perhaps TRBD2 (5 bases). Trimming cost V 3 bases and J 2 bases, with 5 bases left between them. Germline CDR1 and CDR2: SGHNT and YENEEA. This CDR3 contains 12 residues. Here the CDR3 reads CASSFSAYEQYV. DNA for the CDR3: TGTGCCAGCAGCTTTAGCGCCTACGAGCAGTACGTC.

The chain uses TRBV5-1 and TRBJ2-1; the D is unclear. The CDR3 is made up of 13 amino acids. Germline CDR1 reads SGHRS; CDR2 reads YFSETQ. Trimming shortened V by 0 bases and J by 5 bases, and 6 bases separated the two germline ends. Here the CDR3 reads CASSLDPDNEQFF. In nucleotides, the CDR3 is TGCGCCAGCAGCTTGGATCCCGACAATGAGCAGTTCTTC.

The CDR3 spells CASSYLFGALNSPLHF. CDR3 coding DNA: TGTGCCAGCAGTTACTTATTCGGGGCTCTCAATTCACCCCTCCACTTT. The chain has TRBV6-5 and TRBJ1-6, with a tentative D call TRBD1 (5 bases). V was pared by 1 base and J by 7 bases, with 14 bases between. This CDR3 contains 16 residues. Germline V gives CDR1 MNHEY, CDR2 SVGAGI.

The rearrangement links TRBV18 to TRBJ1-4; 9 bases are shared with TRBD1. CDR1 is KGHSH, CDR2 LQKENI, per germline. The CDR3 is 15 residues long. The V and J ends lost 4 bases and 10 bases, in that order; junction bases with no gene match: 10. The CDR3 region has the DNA TGTGCCAGCTCACTCCGGGACAGGGTGTACGGAAAACTGTTTTTT. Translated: CASSLRDRVYGKLFF.

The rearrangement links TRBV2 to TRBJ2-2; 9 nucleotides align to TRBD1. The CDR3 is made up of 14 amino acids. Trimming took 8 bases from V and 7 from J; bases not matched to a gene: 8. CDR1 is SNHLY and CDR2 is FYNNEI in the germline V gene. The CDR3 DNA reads TGTGCCAGCGGCGCACAGGGGGCGAGCGGGGAGCTGTTTTTT. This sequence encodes CASGAQGASGELFF.

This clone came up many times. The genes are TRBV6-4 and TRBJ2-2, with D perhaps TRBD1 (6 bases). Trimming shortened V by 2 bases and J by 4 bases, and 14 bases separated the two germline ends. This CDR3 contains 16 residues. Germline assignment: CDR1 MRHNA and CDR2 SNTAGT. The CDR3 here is CASSDGGEGGTGELFF. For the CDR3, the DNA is TGTGCCAGCAGTGACGGCGGAGAAGGGGGCACCGGGGAGCTGTTTTTT.

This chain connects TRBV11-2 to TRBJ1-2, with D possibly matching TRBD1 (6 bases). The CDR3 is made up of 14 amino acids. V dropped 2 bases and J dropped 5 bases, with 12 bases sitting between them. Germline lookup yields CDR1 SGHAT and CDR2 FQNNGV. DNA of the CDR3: TGTGCCAGCAGCTTATATTCAGGGGAATATGGCTACACCTTC. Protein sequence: CASSLYSGEYGYTF.

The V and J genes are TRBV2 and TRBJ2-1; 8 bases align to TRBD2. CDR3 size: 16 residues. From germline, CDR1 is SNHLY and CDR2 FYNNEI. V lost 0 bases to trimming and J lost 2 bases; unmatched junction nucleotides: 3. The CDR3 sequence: CASSEAATSAYNEQFF. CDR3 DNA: TGTGCCAGCAGTGAAGCCGCGACTAGCGCCTACAATGAGCAGTTCTTC.